Detailed here is one T cell receptor (beta chain). Genomic DNA provided the template from which TCR beta CDR3 was amplified by two-round multiplex PCR. First-round PCR amplification was performed with primers specific to each TRBV and TRBJ gene. TCRdb called the multiplex PCR reads again in MiXCR, with one record for every CDR3 protein. The profile shows 9,500 to 12,000 distinct CDR3 sequences, about 35% of them singletons. The V end was cut by 6 bases, the J end by 0 bases, with 9 bases between. The germline V gene has CDR1 LGHDT and CDR2 YNNKEL (reference sequence). The CDR3 spans 14 residues. The data belong to a study of prognosis after radiotherapy for stage I lung cancer.

This TCR was sampled from a donor aged 50 or older with non-small cell lung cancer. The chain couples TRBV3-1 to TRBJ1-5; D remains ambiguous. This specimen consisted of PBMCs, obtained before or after stereotactic body radiation therapy (not recorded which). The CDR3 coding sequence is TGTGCCAGCAGTAAGTATAGTAGCAATCAGCCCCAGCATTTT. It is translated as CASSKYSSNQPQHF.